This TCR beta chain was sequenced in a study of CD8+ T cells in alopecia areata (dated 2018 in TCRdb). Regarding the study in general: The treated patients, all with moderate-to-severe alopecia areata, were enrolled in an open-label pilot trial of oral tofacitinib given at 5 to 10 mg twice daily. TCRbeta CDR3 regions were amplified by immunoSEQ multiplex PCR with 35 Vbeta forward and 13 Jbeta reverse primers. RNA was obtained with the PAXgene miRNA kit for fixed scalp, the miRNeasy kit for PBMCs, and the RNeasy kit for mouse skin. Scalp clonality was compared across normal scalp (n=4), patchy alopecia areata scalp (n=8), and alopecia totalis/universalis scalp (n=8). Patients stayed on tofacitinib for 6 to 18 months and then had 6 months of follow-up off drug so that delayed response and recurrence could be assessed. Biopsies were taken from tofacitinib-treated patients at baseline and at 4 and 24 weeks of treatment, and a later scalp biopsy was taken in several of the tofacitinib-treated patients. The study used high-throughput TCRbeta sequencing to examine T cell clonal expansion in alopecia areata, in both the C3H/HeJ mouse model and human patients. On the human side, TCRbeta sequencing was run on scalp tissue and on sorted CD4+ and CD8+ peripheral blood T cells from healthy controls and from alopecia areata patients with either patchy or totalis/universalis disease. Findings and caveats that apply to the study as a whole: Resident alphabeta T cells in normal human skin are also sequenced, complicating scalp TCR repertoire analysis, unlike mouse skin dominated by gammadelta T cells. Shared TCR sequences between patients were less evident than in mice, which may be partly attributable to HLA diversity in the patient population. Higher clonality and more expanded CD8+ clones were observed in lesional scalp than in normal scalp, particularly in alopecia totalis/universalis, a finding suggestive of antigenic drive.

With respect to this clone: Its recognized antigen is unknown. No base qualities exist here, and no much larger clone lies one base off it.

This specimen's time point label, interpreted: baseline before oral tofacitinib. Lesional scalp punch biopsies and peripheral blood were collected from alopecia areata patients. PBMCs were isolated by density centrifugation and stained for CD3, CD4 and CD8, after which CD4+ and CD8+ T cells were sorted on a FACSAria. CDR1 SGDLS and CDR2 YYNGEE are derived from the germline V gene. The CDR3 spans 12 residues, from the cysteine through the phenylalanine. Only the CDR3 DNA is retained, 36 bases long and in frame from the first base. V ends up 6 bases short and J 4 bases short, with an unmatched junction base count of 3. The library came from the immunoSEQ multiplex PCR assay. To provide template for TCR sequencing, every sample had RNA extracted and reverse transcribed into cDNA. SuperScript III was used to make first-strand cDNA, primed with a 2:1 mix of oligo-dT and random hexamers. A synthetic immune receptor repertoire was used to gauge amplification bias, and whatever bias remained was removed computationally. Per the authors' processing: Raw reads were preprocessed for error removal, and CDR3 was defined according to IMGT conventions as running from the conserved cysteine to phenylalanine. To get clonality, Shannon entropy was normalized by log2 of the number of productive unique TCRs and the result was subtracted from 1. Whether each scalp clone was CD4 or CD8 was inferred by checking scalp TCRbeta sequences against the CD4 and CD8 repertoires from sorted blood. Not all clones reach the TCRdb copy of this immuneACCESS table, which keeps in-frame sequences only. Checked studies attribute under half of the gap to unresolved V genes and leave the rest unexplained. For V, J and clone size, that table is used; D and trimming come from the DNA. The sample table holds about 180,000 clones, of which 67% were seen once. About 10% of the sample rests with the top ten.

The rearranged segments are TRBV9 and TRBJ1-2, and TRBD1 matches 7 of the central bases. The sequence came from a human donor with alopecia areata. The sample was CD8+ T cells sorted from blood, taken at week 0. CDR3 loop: CASTDRVYGYTF. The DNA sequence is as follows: TGTGCCAGCACCGACAGGGTCTATGGCTACACCTTC. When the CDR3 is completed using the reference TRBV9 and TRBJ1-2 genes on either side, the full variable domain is DSGVTQTPKHLITATGQRVTLRCSPRSGDLSVYWYQQSLDQGLQFLIQYYNGEERAKGNILERFSAQQFPDLHSELNLSSLELGDSALYFCASTDRVYGYTFGSGTRLTVV.